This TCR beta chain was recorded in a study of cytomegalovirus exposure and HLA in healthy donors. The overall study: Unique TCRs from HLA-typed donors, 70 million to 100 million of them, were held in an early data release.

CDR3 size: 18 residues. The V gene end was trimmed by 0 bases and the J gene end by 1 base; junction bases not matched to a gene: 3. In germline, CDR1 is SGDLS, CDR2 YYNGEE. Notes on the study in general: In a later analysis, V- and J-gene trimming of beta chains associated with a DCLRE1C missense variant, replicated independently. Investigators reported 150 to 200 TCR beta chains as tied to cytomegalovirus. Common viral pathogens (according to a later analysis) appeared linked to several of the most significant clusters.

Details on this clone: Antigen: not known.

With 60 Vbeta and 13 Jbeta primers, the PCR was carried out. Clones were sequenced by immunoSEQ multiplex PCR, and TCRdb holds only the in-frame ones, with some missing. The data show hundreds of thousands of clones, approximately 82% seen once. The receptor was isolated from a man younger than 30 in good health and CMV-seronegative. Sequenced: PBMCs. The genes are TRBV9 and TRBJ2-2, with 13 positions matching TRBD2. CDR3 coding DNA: TGTGCCAGCAGCGTAGAGGGACTAGCGGGAATGAACACCGGGGAGCTGTTTTTT. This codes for CASSVEGLAGMNTGELFF.